This T cell receptor beta chain was sequenced for a study of blood T cell repertoires in COVID-19. Study summary: Material from acute and convalescent COVID-19 was sourced from the United States, Italy and Spain. In each case, the material was cDNA or gDNA derived from T cells, B-cell-depleted T cells, or PBMCs.

The CDR3 spans 14 residues. V was clipped by 3 bases and J by 7 bases; unmatched bases: 5. The germline V gene encodes CDR1 MGHRA and CDR2 YSYEKL. In the original analysis: Estimates of nucleated cell counts were drawn from the amplification of reference gene primers. TCRdb's copy holds only in-frame clones and misses some; the assay was immunoSEQ multiplex PCR. V and J calls and clone size come straight from that table; D and trimming were deduced from the DNA. The data hold around 200,000 clones, with 85% to 90% observed a single time. The sequence came from a man aged 35 to 55 with active or convalescent COVID-19. The V and J genes are TRBV4-1 and TRBJ2-1; 8 nucleotides match TRBD2. The sample consisted of peripheral blood. In DNA form, the CDR3 reads TGCGCCAGCAGCCATCCAGCGGGGGAGAATGAGCAGTTCTTC. Protein sequence: CASSHPAGENEQFF.